The next 10 T cell receptor beta chains were all read from a single sample in a study of metastatic and nonmetastatic thyroid tumors. Using MiXCR, TCRdb re-called clones from the PCR reads. The sample carries around 16,000 clones, around 25% recorded once. Before thyroid surgery, none of the patients had received any treatment. The sequenced sample consisted of adjacent normal tissue. These receptors were obtained from a female donor with papillary thyroid cancer or a benign thyroid nodule (not recorded which). Some clones in this sample may be carry-over from other donors' samples.

The chain is built from TRBV19 and TRBJ1-1; perhaps TRBD1 as D (6 bases). Germline-derived CDR1 and CDR2 are LNHDA and SQIVND (reference sequence). The CDR3 contains 13 residues. Trimming cost V 6 bases and J 1 base, with 9 bases left between them. The chain's CDR3 is CASSQQGNTEAFF. The DNA of the CDR3 is TGTGCCAGTAGCCAACAGGGGAACACTGAAGCTTTCTTT.

The chain employs TRBV10-3 and TRBJ1-3, with D possibly being TRBD1 (5 bases). V lost 1 base to trimming and J lost 3 bases, with 13 bases between them. The CDR3 is 16 amino acids. Germline CDR1 is ENHRY and CDR2 is SYGVKD. CDR3 sequence (DNA): TGTGCCATCAGTGAGTTGGAGGGGACGTTTGGAAACACCATATATTTT. Translating it yields CAISELEGTFGNTIYF.

A word on this clone: No conserved phenylalanine or tryptophan is present at the end of the CDR3, so a read error is the likely explanation. The DNA is omitted, as the CDR3 cannot be located on it reliably, and the CDR3 follows TCRdb's listing. The chain joins TRBV5-5 to TRBJ2-7; the D call TRBD2 from the table was never checked on the DNA. CDR1 SGHKS and CDR2 YYEKEE come from the germline V gene (reference sequence). 14 amino acids form the CDR3, both terminal residues included. The CDR3 sequence is CASSFVLAGEDLNT.

The rearrangement uses TRBV20-1 and TRBJ2-6, with D unresolved. V was shortened by 3 bases and J by 1 base, with 7 bases between the two germline ends. Germline loops: CDR1 DFQATT, CDR2 SNEGSKA (reference sequence). This CDR3 is built from 14 residues. DNA of the CDR3: TGCAGTGCTAGGGGAAGGTCTGGGGCCAACGTCCTGACTTTC. The encoded protein is CSARGRSGANVLTF.

The sample holds a few counts of this clone. The chain couples TRBV11-2 to TRBJ2-5; TRBD2 matches at 14 bases. The CDR3 extends over 18 amino acids. In germline, CDR1 is SGHAT, CDR2 FQNNGV. V lost 5 bases, J lost 4 bases, and 12 bases stayed unmatched. The CDR3 DNA reads as TGTGCCAGCAGCCCCGGGACTAGCGGGAGAAGGGGTGGAGAGACCCAGTACTTC. Its protein product is CASSPGTSGRRGGETQYF.

J is TRBJ2-7 and V is TRBV7-2; 11 nucleotides match TRBD2. The V segment lost 7 bases and the J segment 0 bases; nucleotides outside the gene matches: 5. The length of the CDR3 is 15 residues. The germline V gene has CDR1 SGHTA and CDR2 FQGNSA. The CDR3 is CASTFGTSGSYEQYF. The CDR3 DNA reads TGTGCCAGCACCTTCGGGACTAGCGGCTCCTACGAGCAGTACTTC.

This clone was observed a handful of times. J is TRBJ1-1 and V is TRBV12-3 or TRBV12-4; TRBD1 might be the D (5 bases). This CDR3 is built from 13 residues. V was clipped by 3 bases and J by 7 bases, with 12 bases between them. CDR3 DNA: TGTGCCAGCAGTTTTAGGGACGGAGGTGAAGCTTTCTTT. Protein product: CASSFRDGGEAFF.

The CDR3 DNA is TGTGCCAGCAGTCCCGACAGATTTCCCTCCTACGAGCAGTACTTC. Amino acids: CASSPDRFPSYEQYF. V usage is TRBV6-1 and J usage is TRBJ2-7, with D perhaps matching TRBD1 (5 bases). The CDR3 is made up of 15 amino acids. Trimming left V 5 bases short and J 0 bases short, with 14 bases between. Germline CDR1 is MNHNS and CDR2 is SASEGT.

Judged by abundance, this clone is large. The chain couples TRBV11-3 to TRBJ2-1; the D is unclear. The ends were cut back, 4 bases at V and 15 bases at J, with 19 bases in the middle. Germline V gene data show CDR1 as SGHNT and CDR2 as YENEEA. The CDR3 totals 13 residues. In nucleotides, the CDR3 is TGTGCCAGCAGCTATACAAGGGCAGGTAGGACGTTCTTC. The encoded protein is CASSYTRAGRTFF. Full variable domain (missing parts from reference TRBV11-3 and TRBJ2-1): EAGVVQSPRYKIIEKKQPVAFWCNPISGHNTLYWYLQNLGQGPELLIRYENEEAVDDSQLPKDRFSAERLKGVDSTLKIQPAELGDSAVYLCASSYTRAGRTFFGPGTRLTVL.

The gene calls are TRBV6-2 or TRBV6-3 and TRBJ2-7, with D perhaps TRBD2 (8 bases). CDR1 MNHEY and CDR2 SVGEGT come from the germline V gene. V lost 10 bases to trimming and J lost 7 bases, with 20 bases between them. The length of the CDR3 is 13 residues. CDR3 sequence: CANKGQRGCEQYF. The CDR3 bases are TGTGCCAATAAGGGACAGCGGGGGTGTGAGCAGTACTTC.